The present entry profiles one T cell receptor (beta chain) with its context. Its binding antigen is unknown. The cohort comprised several hundred healthy bone marrow donors. Cohort members were all nominally healthy when sampled, although unrecorded immune exposures were likely present. The donor tested CMV seronegative and was one of the 352 seronegative cohort members. A peripheral blood sample was provided by each donor, and peripheral blood mononuclear cells were used for TCR beta sequencing. Genomic DNA was extracted from the blood cell samples with the Qiagen DNeasy Blood Extraction Kit. The data were obtained in a study of cytomegalovirus exposure and HLA in healthy donors (dated 2017 in TCRdb). Turning to the overall study: In an earlier analysis of several hundred of the donors, 276 Gb of sequence data and approximately 120 million unique TCR beta sequences from about 180 million T cells were reported. The aim of the study was to test whether cataloging public T cell receptors could identify signatures of past pathogen exposure. Donor age, sex, ethnicity and CMV serostatus were compiled together with the repertoire data. Because of strong linkage in the cohort, roughly five DR-DQ haplotypes were treated as single units for association and clustering. The later analysis used no new phenotypic data to find candidate immune exposures, relying instead on TCR beta sequences and their occurrence across donors. Genome-wide SNP genotypes for about 65% of the roughly 670 donors were used in a later genetic analysis, which treated that subset as a discovery cohort. To decide whether each TCR beta V gene segment behaved as functional or pseudogenic, an earlier analysis of several hundred of the donors relied on high-throughput TCR beta sequencing. In addition to the first cohort of 666 subjects, a separate validation cohort of 130 or so different subjects was used. About 300 gigabases of sequencing data and 91 million or so unique TCR sequences made up an early release that covered some 640 HLA-typed donors. The genetic ancestry cluster associated with self-reported Caucasian donors included 65% to 90% of the roughly 360 genotyped donors. Every discovery cohort repertoire had been produced on one sequencing platform. The study combined high-throughput TCR immunosequencing, statistical association of individual TCRs with disease status, and machine learning to predict cytomegalovirus infection status. The study used immunosequencing to profile the T cell repertoires of approximately 640 subjects and linked those repertoires to cytomegalovirus serostatus. The number of donors typed differed by locus, with 629-630 for A, B, C, DRB1 and DQB1, 522 for DQA1, 600 to 610 for DPA1, and under 490 for DPB1. In a later analysis, previously published TCR beta repertoires from 600 to 850 donors were re-analyzed and high-resolution HLA genotyping was added so that TCR occurrence patterns could be studied. Among about 400 genotyped donors of the cohort, an average of approximately 200,000 unique TCR beta nucleotide sequences was sequenced per donor, of which approximately 18% were non-productive. Class I and class II HLA loci were covered by the typing at four-digit resolution.

Libraries were made using the immunoSEQ multiplex PCR assay. The multiplex PCR relied on a mix of 60 forward primers for TCR Vbeta segments and 13 reverse primers for TCR Jbeta segments. Amplification of the CDR3 region of rearranged TCR beta genes was performed with a multiplex PCR assay on genomic DNA. The amplified TCR beta libraries were sequenced on the Illumina HiSeq System as 87-base-pair reads. Under the source paper's analysis protocol: In a later analysis, some 80 million unique TCR beta chains were counted across the 650 to 750 repertoires, and roughly 10 million of these chains were shared by at least two donors. Raw reads were error-corrected and collapsed into unique sequences by a nearest-neighbor algorithm in which closely related sequences were merged to remove PCR and sequencing errors. V, D and J gene segments were assigned by aligning CDR3 sequences to IMGT reference sequences. For a sequence to be retained, a match of at least six nucleotides to both a V gene segment and a J gene segment was required. Rearrangements were classified as productive when the CDR3 lacked stop codons and remained in frame with V and J, and all other rearrangements were classified as non-productive. CDR3 was defined by IMGT convention, running from the second conserved V-encoded cysteine to the conserved J-encoded phenylalanine. In an earlier analysis of around 640 of the donors, sequences lacking an unambiguous match to a single V gene segment were excluded. An earlier analysis of several hundred of the donors called V segments functional above 56.7% productive rearrangements and segregating when the between-donor standard deviation exceeded 5%. A statistical classification framework was built for diagnosing cytomegalovirus status from the catalog of TCR beta chain sequences. V and J gene assignment, in a later analysis, came from comparing TCR nucleotide sequences with IMGT/GENE-DB human TR gene sequences. Using the TCRdist pipeline, a later analysis assigned CDR3 sequences along with most-parsimonious VDJ recombination scenarios. A later analysis defined each TCR beta chain by its CDR3 amino acid sequence plus V-gene family, and excluded reads lacking a unique V-gene family. To address suspected cross-contamination and a sequencing artifact, a later analysis removed approximately 600 highly shared, low-generation-probability nucleotide sequences. In a later analysis, a clonal expansion index for each public chain was calculated from normalized within-repertoire ranks of inferred template counts. In a later analysis, generation probabilities were computed with a VDJ recombination model fitted to out-of-frame rearrangements, and the resulting probabilities were checked against IGoR. A later analysis scored TCR-TCR, TCR-HLA and TCR-CMV co-occurrence with hypergeometric tests, applying a repertoire-size bias correction to TCR pairs. False discovery rates were estimated in a later analysis by permuting HLA or CMV assignments 20 times. In a later analysis, co-occurring TCRs were grouped using DBSCAN, and TCRdist sequence similarity was added for clustering within HLA-allele-positive subsets. Repertoires with fewer than 30,000 or more than 120,000 public chains were left out of co-occurrence clustering, as were four to six repertoires with anomalous nucleotide sharing. TCRdb took over this immuneACCESS table, retaining in-frame rearrangements with V and J assigned. Such tables are incomplete; in checked studies, under half of the missing clones stem from an unresolved V gene, and the remainder is unexplained. The D gene and trimming were derived from the DNA, and the V and J assignments and clone size from that table. This sample's table has entries for some 96,000 clones. The ten largest account for around 3.4% of the sample.

General study outcomes and caveats: The study listed 150 to 200 TCR beta chains as associated with cytomegalovirus. Broadly in line with IMGT annotations, most TCR beta V segments showed up in productive rearrangements about 87% or about 30% of the time in an earlier analysis of under 700 of the donors. A later genetic analysis associated a missense DCLRE1C variant with V-gene and J-gene trimming of TCR beta chains, and an independent cohort replicated the association. A later analysis reported that several top co-occurrence clusters appeared linked to parvovirus B19, influenza, CMV and Epstein-Barr virus. Compared with the approximately 670-donor mean, donors in an Asian-associated ancestry cluster had fewer N-insertions in productive TCRs, according to a later genetic analysis. Assigning TCR associations to individual alleles was difficult when HLA alleles, especially DR and DQ, strongly co-occurred. Because counts were too low, under 20 rarely observed V segments, including chromosome 9 orphons, were left out of the earlier analysis of some 600 of the donors. In a later analysis, most CMV-associated TCR beta chains were found to appear HLA-restricted, with HLA associations seemingly driven largely by CMV exposure. According to a later analysis, TCR association rates differed among HLA loci, with DRB1 alleles showing the most associated TCRs and HLA-C alleles showing the fewest. A group of highly shared sequence variants was considered likely to be a technical artifact of the sequencing pipeline. Because HLA typing was unavailable for some donors at each locus, only the typed subset was used in association tests. Presence/absence analyses assumed roughly uniform sequencing depth across donors, an assumption that may not hold. The cohort was sequenced for TCR beta chains only, and without alpha or paired-chain data the features that could be detected were limited. Compared with equally common non-associated chains, HLA-associated TCR beta chains in a later analysis were more clonally expanded and had lower generation probabilities. Correlated functional status among segregating V segments might be attributable to linkage disequilibrium, but an unknown experimental factor could not be ruled out. The classifier was reported to diagnose cytomegalovirus status with high specificity and sensitivity in both the original and validation cohorts. A further reported finding was that TCR beta sequences accurately predicted the HLA-A and HLA-B alleles for most subjects in the first cohort. In vitro tests confirmed that a few of the cytomegalovirus-associated TCR beta chains recognize cytomegalovirus antigens. Specific HLA alleles were associated with more than 15,000 TCR beta sequences at a false discovery rate of 0.05 in a later analysis. For the cohort, immune exposure information was limited to CMV serostatus. Most TCR sequences were observed very rarely across donors, whereas some public TCRs were present in many individuals. It was suggested by the authors that the approach could potentially be generalized to other disease states and immunological phenotypes.

The TCR originated in a woman between 25 and 40 years old in good health and CMV-seronegative. Specimen: PBMCs.

The nucleotide sequence reads as follows: TGTGCCAGCAGTTATGCAGTGCCCAACACCGGGGAGCTGTTTTTT. Its protein is CASSYAVPNTGELFF. The rearrangement combines TRBV6-5 with TRBJ2-2, with no confident D gene call. Per the germline V gene, MNHEY is the CDR1 and SVGAGI is the CDR2. The CDR3 holds 15 amino acids from the cysteine to the phenylalanine. Only the CDR3 part of the read is kept: 45 bases, read in frame from the first base. Trimming removed 3 bases from V and 2 bases from J, leaving 10 bases between the germline ends.